These 20 T cell receptor beta chains share one sample of origin, sequenced in a study of breast tumors, draining lymph nodes, adjacent tissues. Breast cancer patients provided tissue from their axillary draining lymph nodes. TCRdb ran MiXCR on the multiplex PCR reads and lists one entry per CDR3 protein. The data show under 150,000 distinct CDR3 sequences, with around 24% seen just once and under 3% held by the top ten. Input material: axillary lymph node tissue. Receptors originate from a female donor with breast cancer. Some clones in this sample may be carry-over from other donors' samples.

This clonotype was counted only a few times. The chain has TRBV28 and TRBJ1-2, with D unclear. The CDR3 runs to 12 residues. V was pared by 2 bases and J by 4 bases, with 5 bases between. Germline assignment: CDR1 MDHEN and CDR2 SYDVKM. In nucleotides, the CDR3 is TGTGCCAGCAGTTTAGAACGCTATGGCTACACCTTC. Amino acid sequence: CASSLERYGYTF.

This clonotype was recorded many times. The DNA for the CDR3 is TGTGCCAGCAGCTGGGGCGGGACAGGGCCCTACGAGCAGTACTTC. This translates into CASSWGGTGPYEQYF. The gene calls are TRBV5-8 and TRBJ2-7, with 9 bases lining up with TRBD1. The germline CDR1 and CDR2 sequences are SGHTS and YDEGEE. V lost 3 bases and J lost 2; bases outside the gene matches: 6. This CDR3 is 15 amino acids long.

This clonotype has a count of ten or more. The junction differs from germline at one of its ends, possibly a read error. The J gene is TRBJ1-4, the V gene TRBV2, with 10 bases identical to TRBD1. In germline, CDR1 is SNHLY, CDR2 FYNNEI. CDR3 length equals 10 residues. CDR3 loop: CASSGTGAVF. For the CDR3, the DNA is TGTGCCAGCAGCGGGACAGGGGCTGTTTTT.

In this sample, this clonotype turned up many times. The rearrangement joins TRBV25-1 to TRBJ2-3; TRBD2 matches at 10 bases. Germline lookup yields CDR1 MGHDK and CDR2 SYGVNS. Trimming cost V 2 bases and J 7 bases; bases outside gene matches: 6. The CDR3 consists of 15 residues. CDR3 protein: CASSEPSGGSYTQYF. The CDR3 DNA reads TGTGCCAGCAGTGAACCTAGCGGGGGATCTTATACGCAGTATTTT.

This clonotype was seen at least ten times. The rearrangement joins TRBV27 to TRBJ1-6; a weak D match, TRBD1 (6 bases). From germline, CDR1 is MNHEY and CDR2 SMNVEV (reference sequence). Trimming stripped 0 bases from V and 6 bases from J, with 9 bases between. This CDR3 spans 15 amino acids. The CDR3 loop is CASSLSRTANSPLHF. CDR3 sequence (DNA): TGTGCCAGCAGTTTATCTAGGACAGCTAATTCACCCCTCCACTTT.

V usage is TRBV27 and J usage is TRBJ2-1; 12 nucleotides line up with TRBD2. The CDR3 spans 17 residues. Germline V lookup: CDR1 MNHEY, CDR2 SMNVEV (reference sequence). V gave up 3 bases and J gave up 7 bases; unmatched junction bases: 10. For the CDR3, the DNA is TGTGCCAGCAGTTTCGAACTACTAGCGGGAGGAGGGAATGAGCAGTTCTTC. It codes for CASSFELLAGGGNEQFF.

In this sample, this clonotype turned up many times. This chain links TRBV5-4 with TRBJ1-2; 10 nucleotides align to TRBD1. V was pared by 0 bases and J by 3 bases, with 5 bases of the junction left unmatched. CDR1 is SGHNT, CDR2 YYREEE, per germline (reference sequence). CDR3 length equals 16 residues. CDR3 sequence: CASSLGGDRGDYGYTF. The CDR3 coding sequence is TGTGCCAGCAGCTTGGGAGGGGACAGGGGTGACTATGGCTACACCTTC. The entire variable domain, with the rest obtained from reference TRBV5-4 and TRBJ1-2, is as follows: ETGVTQSPTHLIKTRGQQVTLRCSSQSGHNTVSWYQQALGQGPQFIFQYYREEENGRGNFPPRFSGLQFPNYSSELNVNALELDDSALYLCASSLGGDRGDYGYTFGSGTRLTVV.

This clonotype was counted ten times or more. The chain is built from TRBV5-4 and TRBJ2-3, with 8 bases identical to TRBD2. The V and J ends lost 3 bases and 6 bases, in that order; junction bases with no gene match: 9. This CDR3 is 15 amino acids long. Germline V gene data show CDR1 as SGHNT and CDR2 as YYREEE (reference sequence). The CDR3 DNA reads as TGTGCCAGCAGCTCCGGGACTAGGACAGTGGATACGCAGTATTTT. Its protein product is CASSSGTRTVDTQYF. Based on the CDR3 plus reference TRBV5-4 and TRBJ2-3, the full variable domain is ETGVTQSPTHLIKTRGQQVTLRCSSQSGHNTVSWYQQALGQGPQFIFQYYREEENGRGNFPPRFSGLQFPNYSSELNVNALELDDSALYLCASSSGTRTVDTQYFGPGTRLTVL.

Ten or more counts support this clonotype. The V gene is TRBV19, the J gene TRBJ1-5; the D gene is possibly TRBD1 (6 bases). V was cut by 2 bases and J by 3 bases, with 11 bases left in between. The CDR3 is made up of 15 amino acids. Per germline, CDR1 LNHDA and CDR2 SQIVND (reference sequence). CDR3 nucleotides: TGTGCCAGTAGTATATACAGGGCGGACAATCAGCCCCAGCATTTT. Its translation is CASSIYRADNQPQHF.

This clonotype appeared many times. The V gene is TRBV6-2 or TRBV6-3, the J gene TRBJ2-7, with D tentatively TRBD2 (5 bases). V shed 4 bases and J shed 2 bases, with 12 bases lying between them. CDR3 size: 14 residues. Germline assignment: CDR1 MNHEY and CDR2 SVGEGT. Here the CDR3 reads CASSFWTPPYEQYF. CDR3 nucleotides: TGTGCCAGCAGTTTCTGGACTCCCCCCTACGAGCAGTACTTC.

The sample holds many counts of this clonotype. The J gene is TRBJ2-7, the V gene TRBV6-1; D perhaps matches TRBD2 (6 bases). The CDR3 is 16 amino acids. The germline V gene has CDR1 MNHNS and CDR2 SASEGT. Trimming removed 6 bases at V and 1 base at J, with 19 bases between. The CDR3 DNA reads as TGTGCCAGCAGAAACAAAGGGGCTAGCGTTTCCTACGAGCAGTACTTC. Translation gives CASRNKGASVSYEQYF.

This clonotype occurred many times. The genes are TRBV5-8 and TRBJ2-1; the D is unclear. Trimming left V 4 bases short and J 2 bases short, with 10 bases between. Germline V lookup: CDR1 SGHTS, CDR2 YDEGEE. The CDR3 extends over 14 amino acids. The CDR3 protein is CASSGPSPYNEQFF. CDR3 in DNA: TGTGCCAGCAGCGGGCCCAGCCCCTACAATGAGCAGTTCTTC.

This clonotype was counted a few times. This chain uses TRBV5-4 with TRBJ2-3; 9 bases are shared with TRBD2. Germline V CDR1 and CDR2: SGHNT, YYREEE (reference sequence). This CDR3 contains 16 residues. The V segment lost 0 bases and the J segment 3 bases; nucleotides outside the gene matches: 5. DNA for the CDR3: TGTGCCAGCAGCTTGGCGCTTAGCGGGAGAACAGATACGCAGTATTTT. Translated: CASSLALSGRTDTQYF.

The J gene is TRBJ2-5, the V gene TRBV12-3 or TRBV12-4; 11 bases agree with TRBD2. The junction had 5 bases not matched to a gene; V was cut back by 6 bases and J by 5 bases. The CDR3 is made up of 14 amino acids. CDR3 region: CASSQTSGSETQYF. CDR3 DNA sequence: TGTGCCAGCAGCCAAACTAGCGGGAGTGAGACCCAGTACTTC.

This clonotype was detected ten times or more. The chain combines TRBV5-1 with TRBJ2-1; 8 nucleotides align to TRBD2. CDR1 SGHRS and CDR2 YFSETQ come from the germline V gene. The CDR3 length is 15 residues. Trimming cost V 0 bases and J 7 bases; bases outside gene matches: 6. The CDR3 loop reads CASSLGGRSLNEQFF. CDR3 nucleotides: TGCGCCAGCAGCTTGGGCGGGAGGAGTTTGAATGAGCAGTTCTTC.

Details on this clonotype: With a much larger clone just one base away, this may be a read error. The rearrangement links TRBV27 to TRBJ2-7; 8 bases are a match to TRBD2. In germline, CDR1 is MNHEY, CDR2 SMNVEV (reference sequence). The CDR3 is 12 residues long. This chain's CDR3 is CAGRTSPYEQYF. In DNA form, the CDR3 reads TGTGCCGGCAGGACTAGCCCCTACGAGCAGTACTTC.

This chain connects TRBV28 to TRBJ1-3; unclear D gene. In germline, CDR1 is MDHEN, CDR2 SYDVKM. V lost 6 bases and J 3 bases, leaving 9 bases between the germline ends. The CDR3 loop spans 13 amino acids. In nucleotides, the CDR3 is TGTGCCAGCAGGCGATCTGTTGGAAACACCATATATTTT. As protein: CASRRSVGNTIYF.

This clonotype was observed many times. The J gene is TRBJ2-7, the V gene TRBV20-1, with 15 nucleotides matching TRBD2. V shed 6 bases and J 4 bases; nucleotides not matched to a gene: 4. Germline lookup yields CDR1 DFQATT and CDR2 SNEGSKA (reference sequence). This CDR3 contains 14 residues. In DNA form, the CDR3 reads TGCAGTGCCGATGGACTAGCGGGAGGGTACGAGCAGTACTTC. Its translation: CSADGLAGGYEQYF.

Of note for this clonotype: A much bigger clone sits one base away, suggesting this may be a read error. This sequence joins TRBV27 and TRBJ1-6; D is unresolved. The CDR3 runs 13 residues. Looked up from germline, CDR1 is MNHEY and CDR2 is SMNVEV (reference sequence). The CDR3 coding sequence is TGTGCCAGCAGGCGAGGATGGGATTCACCCCCCCACTTT. This encodes CASRRGWDSPPHF.

There are many counts of this clonotype. This rearrangement joins TRBV5-4 to TRBJ2-7; D ambiguous. V was trimmed by 0 bases and J by 7 bases, leaving 11 bases between them. The CDR3 is 13 residues long. Germline V gene lookup returns CDR1 SGHNT and CDR2 YYREEE (reference sequence). CDR3: CASSLDPLAEQYF. In nucleotides, the CDR3 is TGTGCCAGCAGCTTGGATCCTCTCGCGGAGCAGTACTTC. Complete variable domain (other parts from reference TRBV5-4 and TRBJ2-7): ETGVTQSPTHLIKTRGQQVTLRCSSQSGHNTVSWYQQALGQGPQFIFQYYREEENGRGNFPPRFSGLQFPNYSSELNVNALELDDSALYLCASSLDPLAEQYFGPGTRLTVT.